The clone carrying this T cell receptor (beta chain) was observed a few times. This entry is derived from a study of shared clonotypes between healthy human individuals. The CDR3 is 12 amino acids. CDR1 and CDR2 (germline): MDHEN, SYDVKM. Trimming took 2 bases from V and 8 from J, leaving 9 bases between them. Measured with immunoSEQ multiplex PCR; TCRdb has only the in-frame clones, and not every one. The data contain roughly 480,000 clones, around three quarters of them singletons. The sequence came from a woman aged 35 to 49 in good health. Some clones in this sample may be carry-over from other donors' samples. The rearrangement links TRBV28 to TRBJ1-2; unclear D gene. Input material: PBMCs. The CDR3 region has the DNA TGTGCCAGCAGTTTACGGGAGAGAGGCTACACCTTC. It translates to CASSLRERGYTF.